This entry features one T cell receptor (beta chain) sequence. The antigen remains unidentified. These data come from a study of T cell responses to AZD1222 COVID-19 vaccine. Points from the study as a whole: Rises in breadth and depth of Spike-specific TCRs came after two AZD1222 doses. Researchers report vaccine-associated CD4 TCRs spanning spike, with dominance at 160-218 and 743-854. Clonal diversity was possibly underestimated, and the donors were mostly white British, with more females.

The CDR3 consists of 15 residues. The V end lost 5 bases, the J end lost 1 base, and 9 bases lay between the germline ends. Germline assignment: CDR1 SGHAT and CDR2 FQDESV (reference sequence). Some clones are missing from TCRdb's copy, which holds only in-frame ones; the method was immunoSEQ multiplex PCR. The profile covers about 180,000 clones, with around 90% appearing a single time and roughly 8% taken by the ten largest. The sequence came from an adult in good health. The chain uses TRBV11-1 and TRBJ2-6; perhaps D is TRBD1 or TRBD2 (5 bases each). The sequencing here drew on peripheral blood, taken on day 0 of AZD1222 vaccination. The CDR3 protein is CASSPEGSGANVLTF. In DNA form, the CDR3 reads TGTGCCAGCAGCCCCGAGGGGTCTGGGGCCAACGTCCTGACTTTC. Based on the CDR3 plus reference TRBV11-1 and TRBJ2-6, the full variable domain is EAEVAQSPRYKITEKSQAVAFWCDPISGHATLYWYRQILGQGPELLVQFQDESVVDDSQLPKDRFSAERLKGVDSTLKIQPAELGDSAMYLCASSPEGSGANVLTFGAGSRLTVL.